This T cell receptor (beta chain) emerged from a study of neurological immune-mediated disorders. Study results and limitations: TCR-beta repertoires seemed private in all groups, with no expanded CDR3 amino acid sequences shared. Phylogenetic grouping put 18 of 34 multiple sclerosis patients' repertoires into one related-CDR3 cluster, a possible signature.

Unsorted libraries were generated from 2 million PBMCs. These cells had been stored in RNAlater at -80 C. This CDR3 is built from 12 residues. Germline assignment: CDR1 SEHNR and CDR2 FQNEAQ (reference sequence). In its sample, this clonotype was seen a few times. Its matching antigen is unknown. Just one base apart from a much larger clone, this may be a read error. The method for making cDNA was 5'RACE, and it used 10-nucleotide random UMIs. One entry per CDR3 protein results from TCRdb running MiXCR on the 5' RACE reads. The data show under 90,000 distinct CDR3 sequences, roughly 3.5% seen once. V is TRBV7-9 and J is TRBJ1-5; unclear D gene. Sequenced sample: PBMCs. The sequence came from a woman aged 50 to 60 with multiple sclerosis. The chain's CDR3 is CDSSLGGQPQHF. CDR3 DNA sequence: TGTGACAGCAGCTTAGGAGGTCAGCCCCAGCATTTT.